This TCR beta chain was captured in a study of blood T cells in healthy people across ages. Primed by a sample-barcoded 5' primer and a J-beta primer mix, a second PCR proceeded for 7 to 11 cycles. MiXCR, applied by TCRdb to the 5' RACE reads, yields one record per CDR3 protein. Altogether about 1.5 million distinct CDR3 sequences are present, approximately 42% being singletons, with the ten largest covering over 3.5%. The germline V and J ends were trimmed by 7 bases and 4 bases, with 16 bases remaining between them. This CDR3 is 14 amino acids long. Sequences were obtained from blood. The source of this sequence is a woman aged 18-35 years in good health. This chain joins TRBV12-3 or TRBV12-4 and TRBJ1-2; the D gene is possibly TRBD1 (6 bases). In nucleotides, the CDR3 is TGTGCCAGCATTTTCGCACAGGGCCTCTATGGCTACACCTTC. Translation: CASIFAQGLYGYTF.